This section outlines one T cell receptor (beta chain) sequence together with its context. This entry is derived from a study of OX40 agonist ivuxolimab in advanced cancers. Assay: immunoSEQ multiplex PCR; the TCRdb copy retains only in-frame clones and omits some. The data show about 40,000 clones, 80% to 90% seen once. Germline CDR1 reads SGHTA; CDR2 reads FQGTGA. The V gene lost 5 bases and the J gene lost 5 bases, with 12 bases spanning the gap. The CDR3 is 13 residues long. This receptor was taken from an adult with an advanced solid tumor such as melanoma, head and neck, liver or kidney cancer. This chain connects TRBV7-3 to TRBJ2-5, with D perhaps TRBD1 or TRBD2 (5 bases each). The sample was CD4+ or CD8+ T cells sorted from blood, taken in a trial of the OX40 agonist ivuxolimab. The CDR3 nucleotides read TGTGCCAGCAGCGAGGGGCCTCGGGAGACCCAGTACTTC. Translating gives CASSEGPRETQYF.